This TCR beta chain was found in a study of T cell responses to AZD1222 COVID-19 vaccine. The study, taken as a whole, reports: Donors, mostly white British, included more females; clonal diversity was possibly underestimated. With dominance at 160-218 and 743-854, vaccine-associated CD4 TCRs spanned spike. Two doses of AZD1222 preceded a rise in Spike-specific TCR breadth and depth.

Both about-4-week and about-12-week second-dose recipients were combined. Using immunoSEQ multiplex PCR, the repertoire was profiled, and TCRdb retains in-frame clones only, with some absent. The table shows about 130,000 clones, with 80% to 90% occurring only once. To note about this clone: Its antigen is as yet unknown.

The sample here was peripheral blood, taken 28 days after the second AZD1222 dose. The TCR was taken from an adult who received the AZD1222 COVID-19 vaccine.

CDR3: CASSSGVDTQYF. CDR3 DNA sequence: TGTGCCAGCAGCTCGGGGGTGGATACGCAGTATTTT. The rearrangement links TRBV11-3 to TRBJ2-3; a possible D gene is TRBD2 (6 bases). The CDR3 spans 12 residues. With 4 bases removed from V and 6 bases from J, the gap between germline ends came to 8 bases. Per germline, CDR1 SGHNT and CDR2 YENEEA. Variable domain in full (rest from reference TRBV11-3 and TRBJ2-3): EAGVVQSPRYKIIEKKQPVAFWCNPISGHNTLYWYLQNLGQGPELLIRYENEEAVDDSQLPKDRFSAERLKGVDSTLKIQPAELGDSAVYLCASSSGVDTQYFGPGTRLTVL.